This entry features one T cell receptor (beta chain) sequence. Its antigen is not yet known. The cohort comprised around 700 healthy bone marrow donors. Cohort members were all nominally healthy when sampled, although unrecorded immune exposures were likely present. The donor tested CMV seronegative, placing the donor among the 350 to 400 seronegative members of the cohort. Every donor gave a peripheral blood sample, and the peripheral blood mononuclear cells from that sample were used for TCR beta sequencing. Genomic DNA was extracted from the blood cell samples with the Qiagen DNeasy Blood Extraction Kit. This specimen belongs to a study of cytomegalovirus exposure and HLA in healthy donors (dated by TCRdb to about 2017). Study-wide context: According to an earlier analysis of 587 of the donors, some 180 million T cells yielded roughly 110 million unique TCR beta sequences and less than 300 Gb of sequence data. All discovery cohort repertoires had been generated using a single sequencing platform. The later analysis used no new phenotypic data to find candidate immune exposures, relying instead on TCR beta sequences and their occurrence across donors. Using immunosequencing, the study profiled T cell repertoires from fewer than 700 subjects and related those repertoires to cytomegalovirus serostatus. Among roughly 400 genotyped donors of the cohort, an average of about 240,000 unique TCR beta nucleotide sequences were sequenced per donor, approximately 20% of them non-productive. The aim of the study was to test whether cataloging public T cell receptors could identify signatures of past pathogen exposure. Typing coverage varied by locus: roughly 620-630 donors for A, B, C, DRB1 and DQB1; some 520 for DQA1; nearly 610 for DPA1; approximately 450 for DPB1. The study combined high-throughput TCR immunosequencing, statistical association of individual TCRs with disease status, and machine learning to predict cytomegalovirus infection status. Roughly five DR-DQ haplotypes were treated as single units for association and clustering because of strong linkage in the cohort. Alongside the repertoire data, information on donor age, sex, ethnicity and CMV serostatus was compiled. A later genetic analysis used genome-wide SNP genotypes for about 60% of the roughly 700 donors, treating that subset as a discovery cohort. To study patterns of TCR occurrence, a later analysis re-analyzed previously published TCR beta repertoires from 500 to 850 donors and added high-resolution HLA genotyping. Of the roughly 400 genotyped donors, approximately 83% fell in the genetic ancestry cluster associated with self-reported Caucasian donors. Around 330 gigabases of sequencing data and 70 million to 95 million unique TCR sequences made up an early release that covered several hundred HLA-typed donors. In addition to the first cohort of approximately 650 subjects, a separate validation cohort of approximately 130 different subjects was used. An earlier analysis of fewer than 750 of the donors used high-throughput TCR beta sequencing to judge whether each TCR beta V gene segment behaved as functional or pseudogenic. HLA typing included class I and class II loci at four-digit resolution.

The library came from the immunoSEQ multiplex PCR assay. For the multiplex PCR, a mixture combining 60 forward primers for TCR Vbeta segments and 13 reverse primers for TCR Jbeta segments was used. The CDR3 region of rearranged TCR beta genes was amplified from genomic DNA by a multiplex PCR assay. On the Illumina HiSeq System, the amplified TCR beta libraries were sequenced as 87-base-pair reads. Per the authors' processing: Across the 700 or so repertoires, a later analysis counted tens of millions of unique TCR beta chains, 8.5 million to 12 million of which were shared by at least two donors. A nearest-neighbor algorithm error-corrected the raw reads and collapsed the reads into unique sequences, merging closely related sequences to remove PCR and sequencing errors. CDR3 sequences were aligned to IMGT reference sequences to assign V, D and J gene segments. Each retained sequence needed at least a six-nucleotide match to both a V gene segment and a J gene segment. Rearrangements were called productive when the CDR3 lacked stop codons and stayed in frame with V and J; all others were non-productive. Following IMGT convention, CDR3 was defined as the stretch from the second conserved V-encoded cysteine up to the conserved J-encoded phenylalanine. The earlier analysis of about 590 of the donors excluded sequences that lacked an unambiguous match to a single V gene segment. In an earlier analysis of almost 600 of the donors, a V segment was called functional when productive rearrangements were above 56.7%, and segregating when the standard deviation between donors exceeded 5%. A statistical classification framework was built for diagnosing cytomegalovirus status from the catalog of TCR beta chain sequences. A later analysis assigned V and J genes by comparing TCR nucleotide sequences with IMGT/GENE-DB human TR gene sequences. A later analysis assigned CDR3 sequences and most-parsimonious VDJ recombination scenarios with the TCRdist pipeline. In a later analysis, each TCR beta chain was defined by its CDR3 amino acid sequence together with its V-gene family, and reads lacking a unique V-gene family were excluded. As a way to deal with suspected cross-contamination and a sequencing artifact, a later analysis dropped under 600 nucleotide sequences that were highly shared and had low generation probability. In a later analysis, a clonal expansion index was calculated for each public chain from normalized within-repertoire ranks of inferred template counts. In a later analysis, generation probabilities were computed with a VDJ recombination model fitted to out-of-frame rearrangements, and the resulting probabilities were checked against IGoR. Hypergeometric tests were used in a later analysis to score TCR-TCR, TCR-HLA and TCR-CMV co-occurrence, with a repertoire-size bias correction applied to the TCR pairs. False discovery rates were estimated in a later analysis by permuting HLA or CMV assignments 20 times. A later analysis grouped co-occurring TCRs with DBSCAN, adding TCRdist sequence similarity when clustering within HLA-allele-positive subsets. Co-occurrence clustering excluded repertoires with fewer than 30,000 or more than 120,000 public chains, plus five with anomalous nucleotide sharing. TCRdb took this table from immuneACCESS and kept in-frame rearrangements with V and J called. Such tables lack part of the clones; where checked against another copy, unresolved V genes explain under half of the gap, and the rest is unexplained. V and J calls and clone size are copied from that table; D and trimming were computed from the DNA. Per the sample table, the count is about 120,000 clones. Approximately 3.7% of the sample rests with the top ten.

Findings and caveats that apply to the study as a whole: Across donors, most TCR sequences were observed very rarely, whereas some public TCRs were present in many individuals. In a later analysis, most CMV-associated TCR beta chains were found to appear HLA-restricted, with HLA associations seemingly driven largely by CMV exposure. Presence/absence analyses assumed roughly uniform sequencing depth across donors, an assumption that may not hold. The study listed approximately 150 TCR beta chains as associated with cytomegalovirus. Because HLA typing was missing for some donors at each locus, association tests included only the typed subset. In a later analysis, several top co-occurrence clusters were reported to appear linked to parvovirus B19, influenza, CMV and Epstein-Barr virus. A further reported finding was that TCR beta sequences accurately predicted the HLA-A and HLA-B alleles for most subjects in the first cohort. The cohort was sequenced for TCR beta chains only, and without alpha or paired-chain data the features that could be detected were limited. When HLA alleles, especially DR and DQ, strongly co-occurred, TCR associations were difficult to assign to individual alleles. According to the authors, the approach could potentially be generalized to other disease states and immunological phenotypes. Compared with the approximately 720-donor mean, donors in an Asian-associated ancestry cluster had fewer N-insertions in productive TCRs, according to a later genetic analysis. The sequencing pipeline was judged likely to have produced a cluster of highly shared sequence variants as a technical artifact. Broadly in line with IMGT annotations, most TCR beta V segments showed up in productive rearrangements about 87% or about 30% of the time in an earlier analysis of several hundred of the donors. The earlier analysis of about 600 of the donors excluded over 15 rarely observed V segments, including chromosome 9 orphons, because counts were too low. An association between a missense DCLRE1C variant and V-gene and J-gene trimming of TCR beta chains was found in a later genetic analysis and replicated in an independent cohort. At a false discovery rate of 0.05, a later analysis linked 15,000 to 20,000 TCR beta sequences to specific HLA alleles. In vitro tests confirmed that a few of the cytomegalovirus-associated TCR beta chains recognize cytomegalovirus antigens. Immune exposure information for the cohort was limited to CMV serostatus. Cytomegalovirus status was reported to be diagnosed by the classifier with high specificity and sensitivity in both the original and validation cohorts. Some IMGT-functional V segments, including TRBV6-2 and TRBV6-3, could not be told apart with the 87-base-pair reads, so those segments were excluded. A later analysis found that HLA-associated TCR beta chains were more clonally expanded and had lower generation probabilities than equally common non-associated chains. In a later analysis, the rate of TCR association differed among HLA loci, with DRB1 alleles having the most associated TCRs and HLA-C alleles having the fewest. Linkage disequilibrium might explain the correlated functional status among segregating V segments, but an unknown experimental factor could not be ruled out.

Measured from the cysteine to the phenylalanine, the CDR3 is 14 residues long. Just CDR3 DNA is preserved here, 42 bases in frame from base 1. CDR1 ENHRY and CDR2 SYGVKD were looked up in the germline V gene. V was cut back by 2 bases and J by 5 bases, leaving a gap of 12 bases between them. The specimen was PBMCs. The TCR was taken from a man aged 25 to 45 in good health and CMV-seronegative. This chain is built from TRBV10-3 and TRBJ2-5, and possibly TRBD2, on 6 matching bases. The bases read TGTGCCATCAGTGAGATCCCGGCGGGGGAGACCCAGTACTTC. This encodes CAISEIPAGETQYF.